These 20 T cell receptor beta chains came from one sample sequenced in a study of T cell repertoires in cytomegalovirus infection (dated by TCRdb to the late 2010s). What this sample's treatment or condition label stands for: in vitro stimulation with specific CMV peptide epitopes to enrich CMV-specific T cells. No antigen has been identified for these receptors. Instrument on record: Illumina HiSeq 1500. TCRdb redid the processing of the public reads, applying fastp at Q25 and MiXCR, and retained in-frame beta chains. For every CDR3 protein sequence, its rows merge into one entry that carries the most common genes and DNA. A total of roughly 500,000 distinct CDR3 sequences appear in this sample, roughly 34% of them only once. About a sixth of the sample is held by the ten biggest clonotypes. The source material was cultured PBMCs, sampled from culture after CMV antigen stimulation. The receptor source for this set is a human donor in good health (CMV status not recorded). Some clones in this sample may be carry-over from other donors' samples.

About this clonotype itself: Because the CDR3's place on the DNA is in doubt, the DNA is left out and the CDR3 is given as listed by TCRdb. The chain carries TRBV7-2 and TRBJ1-4; the D segment call TRBD1 is taken from the table without a DNA check. Germline CDR1 reads SGHTA; CDR2 reads FQGNSA. The CDR3 adds up to 14 amino acids, both ends counted. The CDR3 sequence is CASSFGEGREKLFF.

This clonotype was observed many times. The chain carries TRBV7-2 and TRBJ2-2, with a possible D match to TRBD1 (5 bases). Trimming took 5 bases from V and 0 from J, leaving 13 bases between them. Germline assignment: CDR1 SGHTA and CDR2 FQGNSA. This CDR3 region has 16 residues. The CDR3 sequence: CASSLGAATNTGELFF. In DNA, the CDR3 is TGTGCCAGCAGCCTAGGGGCGGCGACGAACACCGGGGAGCTGTTTTTT.

This clonotype was counted only a few times. The genes are TRBV20-1 and TRBJ2-3, with unresolved D. Germline CDR1 DFQATT, CDR2 SNEGSKA (reference sequence). V was shortened by 3 bases and J by 2 bases, with 12 bases between the two germline ends. CDR3 length equals 14 residues. This CDR3 reads CSARPNGPTDTQYF. In DNA form, the CDR3 reads TGCAGTGCTAGGCCTAACGGGCCCACAGATACGCAGTATTTT.

The chain couples TRBV3-1 to TRBJ2-3; D gene ambiguous. Germline values: CDR1 LGHDT, CDR2 YNNKEL (reference sequence). V lost 0 bases to trimming and J lost 8 bases, with 15 bases between them. CDR3 size: 15 residues. The CDR3 spells CASSQDSKVSATQYF. CDR3 bases: TGTGCCAGCAGCCAAGATTCGAAGGTTTCGGCTACGCAGTATTTT.

This clonotype was seen only a few times. The V and J genes are TRBV12-3 or TRBV12-4 and TRBJ1-1; 8 bases match TRBD1. This CDR3 is built from 14 residues. The junction had 6 bases not matched to a gene; V was cut back by 5 bases and J by 4 bases. The CDR3 coding sequence is TGTGCCAGCAGTGTGGACAGGGTGGGCACTGAAGCTTTCTTT. Translation gives CASSVDRVGTEAFF.

V and J are TRBV20-1 and TRBJ2-1; TRBD2 agrees at 10 bases. Germline trimming cut 6 bases from V and 8 bases from J; bases unmatched to any gene: 13. This CDR3 contains 15 residues. Germline assignment: CDR1 DFQATT and CDR2 SNEGSKA (reference sequence). The chain's CDR3 is CSARFKREGRDEQFF. The CDR3 DNA sequence: TGCAGTGCCAGATTTAAGCGGGAGGGCCGGGATGAGCAGTTCTTC.

This clonotype was counted only a few times. V and J are TRBV7-2 and TRBJ2-1; 7 bases are shared with TRBD2. The CDR3 has 12 residues. The V and J ends lost 6 bases and 8 bases, in that order; junction bases with no gene match: 4. Germline assignment: CDR1 SGHTA and CDR2 FQGNSA. CDR3 loop: CASSIAGDEQFF. DNA for the CDR3: TGTGCCAGCAGTATAGCGGGTGATGAGCAGTTCTTC. The variable domain in full, completed from reference TRBV7-2 and TRBJ2-1, reads GAGVSQSPSNKVTEKGKDVELRCDPISGHTALYWYRQSLGQGLEFLIYFQGNSAPDKSGLPSDRFSAERTGGSVSTLTIQRTQQEDSAVYLCASSIAGDEQFFGPGTRLTVL.

In this sample, this clonotype turned up a few times. This chain links TRBV19 with TRBJ2-1, with TRBD2 matching 11 bases. Trimming removed 7 bases from V and 4 bases from J; junction bases left unmatched: 6. The length of the CDR3 is 15 residues. Per germline, CDR1 LNHDA and CDR2 SQIVND (reference sequence). CDR3 sequence: CASTVGTSGYNEQFF. Here the CDR3 DNA reads TGTGCCAGTACTGTAGGGACTAGCGGTTACAATGAGCAGTTCTTC.

The chain combines TRBV19 with TRBJ2-1; maybe TRBD2 (7 bases). The V end was cut by 5 bases, the J end by 2 bases, with 16 bases between. The CDR3 consists of 16 residues. From germline, CDR1 is LNHDA and CDR2 SQIVND (reference sequence). The CDR3 reads CASSAQGLAAYNEQFF. CDR3 coding DNA: TGTGCCAGTAGTGCACAGGGCCTAGCGGCCTACAATGAGCAGTTCTTC.

There are a few counts of this clonotype. V and J are TRBV24-1 and TRBJ2-5, with 8 bases fitting TRBD2. The CDR3 contains 14 residues. Germline CDR1 reads KGHDR; CDR2 reads SFDVKD. Losses at the gene ends were 3 bases for V and 5 bases for J; bases not matched to a gene: 4. The CDR3 protein is CATSDGTSGETQYF. The CDR3 coding sequence is TGTGCCACCAGTGATGGGACTAGTGGTGAGACCCAGTACTTC.

This chain links TRBV4-3 with TRBJ1-5; 8 bases map to TRBD1. The CDR3 sequence is 16 residues long. Germline V gives CDR1 LGHNA, CDR2 YSLEER. V was pared by 2 bases and J by 3 bases, with 6 bases of the junction left unmatched. The CDR3 coding sequence is TGCGCCAGCAGCCAAAAGGACAGGGCCTCCAATCAGCCCCAGCATTTT. Translated: CASSQKDRASNQPQHF.

CDR3 bases: TGTGCCAGCAGTCCCGGGACTAGTAATATCGATGAGCAGTTCTTC. It translates to CASSPGTSNIDEQFF. The chain combines TRBV5-6 with TRBJ2-1; TRBD2 aligns across 8 bases. Germline V gene data show CDR1 as SGHDT and CDR2 as YYEEEE. The length of the CDR3 is 15 residues. V was clipped by 5 bases and J by 8 bases; unmatched bases: 12.

The chain couples TRBV20-1 to TRBJ2-3; D remains ambiguous. Germline assignment: CDR1 DFQATT and CDR2 SNEGSKA (reference sequence). CDR3 length: 15 residues. Trimming shortened V by 7 bases and J by 0 bases, and 17 bases separated the two germline ends. In DNA form, the CDR3 reads TGCAGTGGAAGGGCATTTCGCGAGAGCACAGATACGCAGTATTTT. Its translation is CSGRAFRESTDTQYF.

The chain recombines TRBV7-2 with TRBJ2-1; D remains ambiguous. Germline loops: CDR1 SGHTA, CDR2 FQGNSA. This CDR3 contains 12 residues. The V and J ends lost 5 bases and 8 bases respectively, with 10 bases between them. The CDR3 sequence: CASSPLSYEQFF. The CDR3 DNA reads TGTGCCAGCAGCCCGCTCAGCTATGAGCAGTTCTTC. Supplemented by reference TRBV7-2 and TRBJ2-1, the full variable domain reads GAGVSQSPSNKVTEKGKDVELRCDPISGHTALYWYRQSLGQGLEFLIYFQGNSAPDKSGLPSDRFSAERTGGSVSTLTIQRTQQEDSAVYLCASSPLSYEQFFGPGTRLTVL.

This clonotype was picked up a small number of times. The chain couples TRBV28 to TRBJ2-7; 7 bases fit TRBD1. The CDR3 covers 14 residues. Trimming cost V 8 bases and J 0 bases; bases outside gene matches: 7. Germline V gene sequence: CDR1 MDHEN, CDR2 SYDVKM. For the CDR3, the DNA is TGTGCCAGCGGTCGACAGGGTGCCTCCTACGAGCAGTACTTC. The encoded protein is CASGRQGASYEQYF.

This clonotype was recorded a few times. CDR3 DNA: TGCGCCAGCAGCCAAGATAGGCAGGCAAGAAACACCATATATTTT. Its translation is CASSQDRQARNTIYF. The rearrangement joins TRBV4-3 to TRBJ1-3, with D unclear. Germline assignment: CDR1 LGHNA and CDR2 YSLEER. V was clipped by 0 bases and J by 5 bases, with 11 bases between them. This CDR3 contains 15 residues.

This clonotype has a handful of counts. The chain couples TRBV7-9 to TRBJ1-1; D gene unclear. The CDR3 totals 14 residues. V dropped 5 bases and J dropped 6 bases, with 16 bases sitting between them. CDR1 and CDR2 (germline): SEHNR, FQNEAQ (reference sequence). The CDR3 bases are TGTGCCAGCAGCCAAAATCTCATCGGCGCTGAAGCTTTCTTT. Amino acid sequence: CASSQNLIGAEAFF.

The sample holds many counts of this clonotype. J is TRBJ2-2 and V is TRBV7-2; D uncertain. This CDR3 has 17 amino acids. Germline V CDR1 and CDR2: SGHTA, FQGNSA. Trimming left V 7 bases short and J 1 base short, with 19 bases between. The chain's CDR3 is CASTMGGRGLNTGELFF. CDR3 nucleotide sequence: TGTGCCAGCACGATGGGCGGAAGAGGATTGAACACCGGGGAGCTGTTTTTT.

This sequence joins TRBV20-1 and TRBJ2-1; possible D gene TRBD2, 5 bases. The CDR3 has 12 residues. Trimming cost V 6 bases and J 12 bases, with 18 bases left between them. In germline, CDR1 is DFQATT, CDR2 SNEGSKA (reference sequence). CDR3 DNA: TGCAGTGCAACCCTACTAGAAATGATGCAGTTCTTC. Translation: CSATLLEMMQFF.

This clonotype was detected a few times. The chain links TRBV18 to TRBJ2-7; D remains ambiguous. The V gene lost 0 bases and the J gene lost 0 bases, with 9 bases spanning the gap. From germline, CDR1 is KGHSH and CDR2 LQKENI. The CDR3 runs to 15 residues. The CDR3 DNA sequence: TGTGCCAGCTCACCACCGGGCTCGTCCTCCTACGAGCAGTACTTC. Its translation: CASSPPGSSSYEQYF.